Sequencing of this T cell receptor beta chain was carried out in a study of blood T cell repertoires in COVID-19. How the authors handled the data: Reference gene primers were amplified, and this amplification served to estimate nucleated cell counts. The protocol was immunoSEQ multiplex PCR, while the TCRdb copy is restricted to in-frame clones and leaves out a portion. V and J calls and clone size are as listed in that table; D and trimming were resolved from the DNA. The data show about 360,000 clones, around 87% seen once. Allocation to cohorts depended on clinical history reported by the participants. This CDR3 has 15 residues. V dropped 7 bases and J dropped 8 bases, with 21 bases sitting between them. Germline V lookup: CDR1 LNHDA, CDR2 SQIVND (reference sequence).

The sample taken for sequencing was PBMCs or T cells enriched from blood (not recorded which). The J gene is TRBJ1-5, the V gene TRBV19; the D gene is possibly TRBD1 (5 bases). This sequence originates from a man in his forties in a cohort exposed to, infected with or recovered from COVID-19 (not recorded which). This CDR3 is CASTPVGTYTEPQHF. The CDR3 DNA sequence: TGTGCCAGTACCCCCGTAGGGACTTACACGGAGCCCCAGCATTTT.